Described below is a single T cell receptor (beta chain) sequence and its context. What antigen it recognizes has not been identified. Likely a read error: the CDR3 ends without its conserved phenylalanine or tryptophan. The DNA is left out, because the CDR3 cannot be placed on it with certainty; the CDR3 is given as TCRdb lists it. This record comes from a study of technical replicates of blood from a handful of donors (dated by TCRdb to between 2016 and 2019). Libraries were prepared through the immunoSEQ multiplex PCR assay. The clones in this table, taken by TCRdb from immuneACCESS, are in-frame only. Not every clone is retained; where verified, under half of the shortfall comes from an unresolved V gene, and the cause of the rest is unknown. Within this sample are roughly 80,000 clones, with 75% to 90% of them counted one time only. The ten largest clones represent 0.41% of the sample. The clonotype originates from a human donor in good health. Input material: T cells isolated from PBMCs.

CDR3 sequence: CASSRPGLPS. The rearrangement joined TRBV7-4 to TRBJ1-4. The length of the CDR3 is 10 amino acids, counting both ends. Reading the germline V gene gives CDR1 SGHVT and CDR2 SQSDAQ.